The clone carrying this T cell receptor beta chain appeared a few times. What it binds is unknown. Looked up from germline, CDR1 is SGDLS and CDR2 is YYNGEE. This CDR3 spans 16 amino acids. Trimming removed 0 bases from V and 10 bases from J, with 20 bases in between. Single viable CD3+CD4+CD8-CD45RO+ cells were sorted as the memory CD4+ T cells. Total CD4+ T cells were enriched by CD4 positive selection. Libraries were prepared by immunoSEQ multiplex PCR; TCRdb keeps only in-frame clonotypes and omits some of them. The sample lists under 40,000 clones, 70% to 80% occurring once. These data come from a study of memory CD4+ T cells and cytomegalovirus serostatus. Whole-study results and caveats: The CMV-associated TCR signature appears largely within the CD4+ memory repertoire. 67 of 164 known CMV-associated TCRbeta sequences appeared in CD4+ memory. A US-trained random forest predicted CMV serostatus with median AUC around 0.91.

This sequence joins TRBV9 and TRBJ2-1; D possibly uses TRBD1 or TRBD2 (6 bases each). The receptor was derived from an adult in good health and CMV-seropositive. The sequencing input was memory CD4+ T cells from blood. The CDR3 here is CASSVEGGTSLEEQFF. CDR3 sequence (DNA): TGTGCCAGCAGCGTAGAGGGGGGAACATCGCTAGAGGAGCAGTTCTTC.